These T cell receptor beta chains were read from a single sample in a study of early T cells in non-severe SARS-CoV-2 infection. Using its own MiXCR run on the 5' RACE reads, TCRdb lists one record per CDR3 protein. The repertoire includes 70,000 or so distinct CDR3 sequences, around 10% of them detected once, and over 6% sits in the top ten. The specimen comprised whole blood, sampled at baseline. The receptor set was obtained from an adult who was a healthcare worker with PCR-confirmed SARS-CoV-2 infection or an uninfected control (not recorded which). Both conserved end residues are part of each CDR3. D genes are given only for firm matches. The size entry is marked missing in some rows and otherwise reads once, few, many or a size class.

cdr3_nt cdr3_aa j_call clone_size v_call d_call
TGTGCCACCAGTGCGGGAGGGGATACGCAGTATTTT CATSAGGDTQYF TRBJ2-3 few TRBV24-1 TRBD2
TGTGCCAGCAGCCCAGGCCTAGCGGGGGGGCAAGAGACCCAGTACTTC CASSPGLAGGQETQYF TRBJ2-5 . TRBV7-2 TRBD2
TGTGCCAGCAGGGGGACTAGTCACTACAATGAGCAGTTCTTC CASRGTSHYNEQFF TRBJ2-1 few TRBV6-2/TRBV6-3 TRBD2
TGTGCCAGCAGTTACCGCCCCTCCCTCACGGAAGGCTACACCTTC CASSYRPSLTEGYTF TRBJ1-2 . TRBV6-2/TRBV6-3 .
TGTGCCAGCACCAACAATGCGCAGGTAGCGAGTGAGCAGTTCTTC CASTNNAQVASEQFF TRBJ2-1 many TRBV11-2 .
TGTGCCAGCAGCCCCAGAGATCAGCCCCAGCATTTT CASSPRDQPQHF TRBJ1-5 many TRBV12-3/TRBV12-4 .
TGTGCCAGCAGCAAACGCATGGCAGGGGATCTTATGAACACTGAAGCTTTCTTT CASSKRMAGDLMNTEAFF TRBJ1-1 few TRBV3-1 .
TGTGCCATCAGTGATTACAGACCCTACGAGCAGTACTTC CAISDYRPYEQYF TRBJ2-7 few TRBV10-3 .
TGTGCCAGTAGCATGACAGGGGGGATTTCCGAGCAGTACTTC CASSMTGGISEQYF TRBJ2-7 medium-sized TRBV19 TRBD1
TGCGCCAGCAGCCAAGATTTCAGATCCCACGAGCAGTACTTC CASSQDFRSHEQYF TRBJ2-7 few TRBV4-1 .
TGTGCCAGCACTCCTAATCCCGTGATAGCCAAAAACATTCAGTACTTC CASTPNPVIAKNIQYF TRBJ2-4 . TRBV6-1 .
TGTGCCAGCAGTTCTAACCCGGACAGGGGGGCACGGGATCAGCCCCAGCATTTT CASSSNPDRGARDQPQHF TRBJ1-5 few TRBV7-9 TRBD1
TGTGCCAGCTCACCACCCCCGAAGCTCTCTGGAAACACCATATATTTT CASSPPPKLSGNTIYF TRBJ1-3 few TRBV18 .
TGTGCCAGCAGTTACTCGGTGTACGAGCAGTACTTC CASSYSVYEQYF TRBJ2-7 many TRBV6-2/TRBV6-3 .
TGTGCCTGGAGTGGGACCGCGGTTTATTGGAGTGGCTACACCTTC CAWSGTAVYWSGYTF TRBJ1-2 few TRBV30 .
TGTGCCAGCAGCTTACGGGGGGGAGCCAATAATGAAAAACTGTTTTTT CASSLRGGANNEKLFF TRBJ1-4 few TRBV11-2 .
TGTGCCACCAGTGGAGGTCTTGGGGACAGGGGAACTTCAGATACGCAGTATTTT CATSGGLGDRGTSDTQYF TRBJ2-3 few TRBV24-1 TRBD1
TGTGCCAGCAGAGGGACCGGGTACCAGACCCAGTACTTC CASRGTGYQTQYF TRBJ2-5 . TRBV7-2 .
TGTGCCAGCAGCCAAGGGGACAGGCTAAACACCGGGGAGCTGTTTTTT CASSQGDRLNTGELFF TRBJ2-2 . TRBV3-1 TRBD1
TGTGCCTGGGGCCGGGACTACACCGGGGAGCTGTTTTTT CAWGRDYTGELFF TRBJ2-2 many TRBV30 .
TGTGCCAGCAGCTCTGGGACTAGCGGACCTTATACGCAGTATTTT CASSSGTSGPYTQYF TRBJ2-3 many TRBV5-4 TRBD2
TGCAGCGGGAAAGGGGGCATGGGTATGAACACTGAAGCTTTCTTT CSGKGGMGMNTEAFF TRBJ1-1 . TRBV29-1 TRBD1
TGTGCCAGCCGAAGGGACAGGGGGCTATCCGGGGAGCTGTTTTTT CASRRDRGLSGELFF TRBJ2-2 few TRBV7-2 TRBD1
TGTGCCAGCACTAGGGATACAGGAAACACCATATATTTT CASTRDTGNTIYF TRBJ1-3 many TRBV6-5 .
TGTGCCAGCTCACCTTGGACAGGCCGTAATGAAAAACTGTTTTTT CASSPWTGRNEKLFF TRBJ1-4 . TRBV18 TRBD1
TGTGCCAGCTCACCAGATGGGGATACGCAGTATTTT CASSPDGDTQYF TRBJ2-3 . TRBV18 .
TGTGCCTGGAGTGTACATGGGAACACTGAAGCTTTCTTT CAWSVHGNTEAFF TRBJ1-1 . TRBV30 .
TGCGCCAGCAGCCAAGGTCAGGGAATAGGCTACGAGCAGTACTTC CASSQGQGIGYEQYF TRBJ2-7 few TRBV4-1 .
TGCGCCAGCAGCTTCCAGCCCCGGGACGCAACTAATGAAAAACTGTTTTTT CASSFQPRDATNEKLFF TRBJ1-4 few TRBV5-1 .
TGTGCCAGCAGCGGGGGCCCGAGCTCCTACAATGAGCAGTTCTTC CASSGGPSSYNEQFF TRBJ2-1 few TRBV5-6 .
TGTGCCAGCATCCAGAGGTCCAGCGGGGGATTAAGCAATGAGCAGTTCTTC CASIQRSSGGLSNEQFF TRBJ2-1 many TRBV7-9 TRBD2
TGTGCCAGCAGCCCTTGGGGGGGGGATGAGCAGTTCTTC CASSPWGGDEQFF TRBJ2-1 few TRBV3-1 TRBD2
TGTGCCAGCAACGGACAGGGGCCAGATACGCAGTATTTT CASNGQGPDTQYF TRBJ2-3 . TRBV6-1 TRBD1
TGTGCCAGCAGCTTAGGCGGCGGGGGAGCGTACTTC CASSLGGGGAYF TRBJ2-4 . TRBV11-3 TRBD2
TGCAGCGTGTCTAGCGGGCGCGGGAACACTGAAGCTTTCTTT CSVSSGRGNTEAFF TRBJ1-1 . TRBV29-1 .
TGTGCCAGCAGCTTATATCGGGGACACACCGGGGAGCTGTTTTTT CASSLYRGHTGELFF TRBJ2-2 few TRBV7-2 .
TGTGCCAGCAGCCAAGTGGCGGGGAATTCTAATGAAAAACTGTTTTTT CASSQVAGNSNEKLFF TRBJ1-4 many TRBV4-2 .
TGCGCCAGCAGCCAAGATCGGGCCAGGGGAGATTCACCCCTCCACTTT CASSQDRARGDSPLHF TRBJ1-6 . TRBV4-3 .
TGTGCCAGCAGCTTAGAAGGAGGGACTGAAGCTTTCTTT CASSLEGGTEAFF TRBJ1-1 many TRBV7-9 .
TGTGCCAGCAGCTTAGTGTCGGGTCCCGGCACAGATACGCAGTATTTT CASSLVSGPGTDTQYF TRBJ2-3 few TRBV7-2 .
TGTGCCTGGAGCGGGGGCCAAGAGACCCAGTACTTC CAWSGGQETQYF TRBJ2-5 few TRBV30 .
TGCGCCAGCAGCTTCACTCAACGGACACTCTGGCGCACAGATACGCAGTATTTT CASSFTQRTLWRTDTQYF TRBJ2-3 few TRBV5-1 .
TGTGCCAGCAGCTTAGGAGGGCTTAATCAGCCCCAGCATTTT CASSLGGLNQPQHF TRBJ1-5 many TRBV7-2 .
TGTGCCACCAGTGACACTAATTCCGGCGGAGGAGATACGCAGTATTTT CATSDTNSGGGDTQYF TRBJ2-3 few TRBV24-1 .
TGTGCCAGCAGCGGAACAGGACTCACCTACTACGAGCAGTACTTC CASSGTGLTYYEQYF TRBJ2-7 many TRBV12-3/TRBV12-4 .
TGTGCCAGCAGTTATCAGGTTTGGAACACTGAAGCTTTCTTT CASSYQVWNTEAFF TRBJ1-1 . TRBV6-5 .
TGTGCCAGCAGCTCTGACGGGACAGGGGGCGGGGAGCTGTTTTTT CASSSDGTGGGELFF TRBJ2-2 . TRBV7-9 TRBD1
TGTGCCAGCTCGCCCTTTAGCGGGGTAAGCACAGATACGCAGTATTTT CASSPFSGVSTDTQYF TRBJ2-3 . TRBV18 TRBD2
TGTGCCAGCAGACCGAATCCCGTGGAGCAAGACTCCTATAATTCACCCCTCCACTTT CASRPNPVEQDSYNSPLHF TRBJ1-6 . TRBV13 .
TGTGCCAGCACCCCGGGAGGGAGGCTCGGCACAGATACGCAGTATTTT CASTPGGRLGTDTQYF TRBJ2-3 many TRBV6-1 TRBD2
TGTGCCAGCAGCCAAGGGGGACTAGCTTACTATACGCAGTATTTT CASSQGGLAYYTQYF TRBJ2-3 . TRBV3-1 TRBD2
TGTGCCTGGAGTGTAGTCCTCCCGGGATACACTGAAGCTTTCTTT CAWSVVLPGYTEAFF TRBJ1-1 few TRBV30 .
TGTGCCAGCAGTTCTAGACAGGGGAGGAACACTGAAGCTTTCTTT CASSSRQGRNTEAFF TRBJ1-1 . TRBV12-3/TRBV12-4 TRBD1
TGCAGTGCTAGAGTTCGAGCGGGCTCCTACAATGAGCAGTTCTTC CSARVRAGSYNEQFF TRBJ2-1 . TRBV20-1 .
TGCAGCGTTGAGGGGACCTACGAGCAGTACTTC CSVEGTYEQYF TRBJ2-7 few TRBV29-1 .